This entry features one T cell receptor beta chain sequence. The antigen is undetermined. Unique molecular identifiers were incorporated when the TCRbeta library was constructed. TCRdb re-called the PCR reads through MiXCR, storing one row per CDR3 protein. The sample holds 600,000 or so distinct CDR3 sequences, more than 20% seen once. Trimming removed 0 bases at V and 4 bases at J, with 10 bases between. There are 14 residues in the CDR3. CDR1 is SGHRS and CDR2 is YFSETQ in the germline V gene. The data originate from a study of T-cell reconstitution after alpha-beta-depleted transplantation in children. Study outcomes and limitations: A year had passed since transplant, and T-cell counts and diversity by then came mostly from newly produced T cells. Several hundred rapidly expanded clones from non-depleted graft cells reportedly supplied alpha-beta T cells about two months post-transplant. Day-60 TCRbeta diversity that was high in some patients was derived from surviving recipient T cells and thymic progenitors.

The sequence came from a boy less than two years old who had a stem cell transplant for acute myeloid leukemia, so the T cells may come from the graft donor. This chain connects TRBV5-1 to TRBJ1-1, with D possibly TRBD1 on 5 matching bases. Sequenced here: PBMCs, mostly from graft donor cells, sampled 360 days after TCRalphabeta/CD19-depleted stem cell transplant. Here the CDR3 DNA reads TGCGCCAGCAGCTTGGAAGGGGCCTTCACTGAAGCTTTCTTT. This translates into CASSLEGAFTEAFF.